This TCR beta chain was recovered during a study of T cells in localized non-small cell lung cancer. Concerning this clone: The antigen is not known.

V gave up 1 base and J gave up 2 bases, with 15 bases separating them. The CDR3 runs to 17 residues. Germline CDR1 SNHLY, CDR2 FYNNEI. General study results and limits: A median of roughly 57 clones ranked among the top 100 in tumor appeared in adjacent lung.

Assay: immunoSEQ multiplex PCR; the TCRdb copy retains only in-frame clones and omits some. The data show about 30,000 clones, approximately 94% seen once. The chain recombines TRBV2 with TRBJ1-5, with unresolved D. Material: peripheral blood, obtained before any cancer treatment. This receptor was obtained from a woman between 35 and 70 years old with stage I lung adenocarcinoma. The CDR3 protein is CASSEVEISIGNQPQHF. The CDR3 DNA sequence: TGTGCCAGCAGTGAAGTGGAGATATCGATCGGCAATCAGCCCCAGCATTTT.